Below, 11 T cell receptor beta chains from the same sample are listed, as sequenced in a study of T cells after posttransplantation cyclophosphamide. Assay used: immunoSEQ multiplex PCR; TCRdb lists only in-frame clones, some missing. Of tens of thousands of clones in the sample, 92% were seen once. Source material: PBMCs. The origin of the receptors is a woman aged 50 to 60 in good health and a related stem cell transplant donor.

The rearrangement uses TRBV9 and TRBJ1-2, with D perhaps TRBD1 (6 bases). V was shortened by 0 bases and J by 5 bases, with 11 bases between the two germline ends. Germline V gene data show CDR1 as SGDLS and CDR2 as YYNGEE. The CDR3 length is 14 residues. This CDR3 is CASSVDTGQYGYTF. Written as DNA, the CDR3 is TGTGCCAGCAGCGTAGATACAGGGCAATATGGCTACACCTTC.

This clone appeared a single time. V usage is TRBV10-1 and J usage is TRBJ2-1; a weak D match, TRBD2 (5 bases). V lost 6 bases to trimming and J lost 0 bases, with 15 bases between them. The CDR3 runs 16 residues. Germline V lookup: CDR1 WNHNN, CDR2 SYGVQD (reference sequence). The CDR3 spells CASSETTTSSYNEQFF. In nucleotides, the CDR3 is TGCGCCAGCAGCGAGACTACCACGAGCTCCTACAATGAGCAGTTCTTC.

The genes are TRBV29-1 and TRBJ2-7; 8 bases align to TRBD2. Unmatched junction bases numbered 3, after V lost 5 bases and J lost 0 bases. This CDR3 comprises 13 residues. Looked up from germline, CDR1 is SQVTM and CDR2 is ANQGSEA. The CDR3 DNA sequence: TGCAGCGTTCGGGGGGGCAGCTCCTACGAGCAGTACTTC. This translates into CSVRGGSSYEQYF.

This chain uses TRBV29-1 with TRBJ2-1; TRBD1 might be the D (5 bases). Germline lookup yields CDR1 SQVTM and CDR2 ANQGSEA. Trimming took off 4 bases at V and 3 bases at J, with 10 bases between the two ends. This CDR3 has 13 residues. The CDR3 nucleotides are TGCAGCGTTGGTCCAAGGGGCTACAATGAGCAGTTCTTC. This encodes CSVGPRGYNEQFF.

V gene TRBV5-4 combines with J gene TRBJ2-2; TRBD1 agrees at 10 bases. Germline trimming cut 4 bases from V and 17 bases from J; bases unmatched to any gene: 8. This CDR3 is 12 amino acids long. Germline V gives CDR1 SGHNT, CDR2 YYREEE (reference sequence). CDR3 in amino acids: CASSQGDRGHFF. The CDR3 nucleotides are TGTGCCAGCAGCCAAGGGGACAGGGGCCACTTTTTT.

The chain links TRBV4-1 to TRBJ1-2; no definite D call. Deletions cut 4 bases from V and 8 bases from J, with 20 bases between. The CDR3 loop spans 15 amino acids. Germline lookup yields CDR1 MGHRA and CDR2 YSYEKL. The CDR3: CASSRVDGGVMGYTF. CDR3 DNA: TGCGCCAGCAGCCGAGTTGACGGCGGTGTAATGGGCTACACCTTC.

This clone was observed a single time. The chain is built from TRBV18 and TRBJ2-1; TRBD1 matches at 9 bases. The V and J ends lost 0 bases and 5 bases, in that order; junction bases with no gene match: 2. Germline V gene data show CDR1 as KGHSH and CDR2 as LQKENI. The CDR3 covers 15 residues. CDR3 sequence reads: CASSPPRTGDNEQFF. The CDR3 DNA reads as TGTGCCAGCTCACCACCTCGGACAGGGGACAATGAGCAGTTCTTC.

As DNA, the CDR3 is TGCGCCAGCAGTGAGATACAGGGGCTATCCTCCTACGAGCAGTACTTC. It translates to CASSEIQGLSSYEQYF. This chain links TRBV10-1 with TRBJ2-7; TRBD1 aligns across 7 bases. In germline, CDR1 is WNHNN, CDR2 SYGVQD (reference sequence). The junction had 7 bases not matched to a gene; V was cut back by 2 bases and J by 0 bases. The CDR3 is 16 amino acids.

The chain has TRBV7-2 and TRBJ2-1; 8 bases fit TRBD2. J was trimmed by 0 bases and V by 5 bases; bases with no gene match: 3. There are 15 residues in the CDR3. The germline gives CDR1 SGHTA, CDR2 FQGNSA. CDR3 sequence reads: CASSALADSYNEQFF. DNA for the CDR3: TGTGCCAGCAGCGCACTAGCGGACTCCTACAATGAGCAGTTCTTC.

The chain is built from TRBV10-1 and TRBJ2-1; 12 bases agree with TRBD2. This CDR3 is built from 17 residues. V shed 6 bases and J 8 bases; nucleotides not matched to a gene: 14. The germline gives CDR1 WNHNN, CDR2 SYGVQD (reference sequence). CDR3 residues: CASSRGLAGQEGYEQFF. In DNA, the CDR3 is TGCGCCAGCAGCCGAGGACTAGCGGGACAAGAGGGATATGAGCAGTTCTTC.

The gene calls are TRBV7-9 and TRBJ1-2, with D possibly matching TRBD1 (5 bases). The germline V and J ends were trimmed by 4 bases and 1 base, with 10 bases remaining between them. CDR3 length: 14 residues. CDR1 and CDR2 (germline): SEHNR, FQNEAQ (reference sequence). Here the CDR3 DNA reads TGTGCCAGCAGCTGGGAGGGGATTAACTATGGCTACACCTTC. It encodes CASSWEGINYGYTF.